The sequence of this T cell receptor beta chain was determined in a study of patients and donors after allogeneic stem cell transplantation. This clonotype was detected a few times. TCRdb used MiXCR to reprocess the RT-PCR reads, holding one entry per CDR3 protein. The table includes about 40,000 distinct CDR3 sequences, about 30% detected once. There are 14 residues in the CDR3. Germline V gene lookup returns CDR1 KGHSH and CDR2 LQKENI. V was clipped by 0 bases and J by 7 bases, with 10 bases between them. J is TRBJ1-5 and V is TRBV18; a possible D gene is TRBD1 (5 bases). The source material was blood, either unsorted or a sorted T cell fraction (not recorded which). The sequence was obtained from a human donor who was either an allogeneic HSCT recipient or a stem cell or donor lymphocyte infusion donor (not recorded which). It is not recorded whose cells these are; they may come from a transplant donor. CDR3 DNA sequence: TGTGCCAGCTCACCACCAGTAAAGGGGCAGCCCCAGCATTTT. Translated, it gives CASSPPVKGQPQHF.